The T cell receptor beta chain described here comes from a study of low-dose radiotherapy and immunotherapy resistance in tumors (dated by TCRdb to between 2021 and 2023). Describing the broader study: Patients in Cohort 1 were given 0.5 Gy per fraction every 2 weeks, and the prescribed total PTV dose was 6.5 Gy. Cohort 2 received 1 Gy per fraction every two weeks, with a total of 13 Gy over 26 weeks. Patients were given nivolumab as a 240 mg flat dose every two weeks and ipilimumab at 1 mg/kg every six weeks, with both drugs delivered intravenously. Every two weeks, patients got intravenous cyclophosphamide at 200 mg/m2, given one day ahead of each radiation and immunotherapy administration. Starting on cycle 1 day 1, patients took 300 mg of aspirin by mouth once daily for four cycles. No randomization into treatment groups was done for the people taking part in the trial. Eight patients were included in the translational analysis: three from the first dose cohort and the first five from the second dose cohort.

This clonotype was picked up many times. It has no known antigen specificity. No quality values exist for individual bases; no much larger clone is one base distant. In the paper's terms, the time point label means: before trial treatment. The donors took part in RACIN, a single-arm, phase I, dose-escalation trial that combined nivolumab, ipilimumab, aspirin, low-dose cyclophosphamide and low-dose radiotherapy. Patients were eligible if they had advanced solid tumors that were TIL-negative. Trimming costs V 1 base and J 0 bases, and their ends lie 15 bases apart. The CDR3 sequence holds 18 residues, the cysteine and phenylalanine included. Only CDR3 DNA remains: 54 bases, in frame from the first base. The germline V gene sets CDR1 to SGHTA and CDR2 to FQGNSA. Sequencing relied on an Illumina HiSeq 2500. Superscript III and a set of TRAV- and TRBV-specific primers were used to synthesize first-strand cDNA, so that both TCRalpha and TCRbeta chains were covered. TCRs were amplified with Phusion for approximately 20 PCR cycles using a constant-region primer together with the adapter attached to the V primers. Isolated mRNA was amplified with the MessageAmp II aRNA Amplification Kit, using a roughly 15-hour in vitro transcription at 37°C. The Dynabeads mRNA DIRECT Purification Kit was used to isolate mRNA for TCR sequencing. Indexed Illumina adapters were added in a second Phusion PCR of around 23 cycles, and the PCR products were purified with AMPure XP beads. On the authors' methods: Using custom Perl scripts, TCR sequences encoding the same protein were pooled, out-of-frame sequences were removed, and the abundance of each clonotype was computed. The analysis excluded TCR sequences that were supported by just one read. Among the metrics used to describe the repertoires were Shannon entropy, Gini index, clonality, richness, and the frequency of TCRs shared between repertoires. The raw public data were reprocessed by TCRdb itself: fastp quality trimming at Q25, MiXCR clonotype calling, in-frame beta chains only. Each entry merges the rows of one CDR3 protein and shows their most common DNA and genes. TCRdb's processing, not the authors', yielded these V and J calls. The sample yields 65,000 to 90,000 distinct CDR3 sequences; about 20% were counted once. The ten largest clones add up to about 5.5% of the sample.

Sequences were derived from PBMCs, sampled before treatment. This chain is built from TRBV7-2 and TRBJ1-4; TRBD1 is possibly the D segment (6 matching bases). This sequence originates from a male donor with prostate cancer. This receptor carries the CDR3 CASSLDGRGVATNEKLFF. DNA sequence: TGTGCCAGCAGCTTAGATGGCAGGGGCGTTGCAACTAATGAAAAACTGTTTTTT.